The sequence of this T cell receptor beta chain was determined in a study of T cells in localized non-small cell lung cancer. Study-level findings and limits: Adjacent uninvolved lung tissue had the highest T cell clonality, exceeding tumor. The study sequenced only one region of the tumor. As a result, intratumor heterogeneity could not be excluded and remains possible. For the top 100 tumor clones, a median around 61 also appeared in adjacent lung.

Turning to this clone: No antigen is known for it.

The table came from immunoSEQ multiplex PCR; TCRdb's copy has only in-frame clones and leaves some out. The table has some 85,000 clones, over 70% seen once. This sample comprised PBMCs, obtained before any cancer treatment. The clonotype originates from a man aged 35 to 69 with stage II squamous cell lung carcinoma.

CDR3: CASSWDGEAFF. DNA of the CDR3: TGTGCCAGCAGTTGGGACGGTGAAGCTTTCTTT. This sequence joins TRBV25-1 and TRBJ1-1; TRBD1 might be the D (5 bases). This CDR3 has 11 amino acids. Trimming removed 5 bases at V and 7 bases at J, with 8 bases between. Germline CDR1 and CDR2: MGHDK and SYGVNS.